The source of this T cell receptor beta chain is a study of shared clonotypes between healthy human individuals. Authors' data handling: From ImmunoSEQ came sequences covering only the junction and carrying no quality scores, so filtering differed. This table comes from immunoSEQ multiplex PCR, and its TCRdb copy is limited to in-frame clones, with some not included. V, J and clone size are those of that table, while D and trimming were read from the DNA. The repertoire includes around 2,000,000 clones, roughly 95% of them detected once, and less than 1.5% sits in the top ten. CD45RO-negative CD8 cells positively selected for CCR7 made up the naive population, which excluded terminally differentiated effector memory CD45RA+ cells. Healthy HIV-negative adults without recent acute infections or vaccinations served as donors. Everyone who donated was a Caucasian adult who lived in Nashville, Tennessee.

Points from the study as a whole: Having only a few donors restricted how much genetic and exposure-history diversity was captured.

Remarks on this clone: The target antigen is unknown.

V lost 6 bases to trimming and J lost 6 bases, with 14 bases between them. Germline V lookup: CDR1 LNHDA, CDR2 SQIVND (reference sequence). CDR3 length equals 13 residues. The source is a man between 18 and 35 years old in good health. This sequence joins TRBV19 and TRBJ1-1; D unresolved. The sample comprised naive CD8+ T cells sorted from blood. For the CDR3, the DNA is TGTGCCAGTAGCCCAATGGGAGACGCTGAAGCTTTCTTT. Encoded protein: CASSPMGDAEAFF.